Shown below are 3 T cell receptor beta chains from a single sample sequenced in a study of T cell responses to AZD1222 COVID-19 vaccine. Sequencing used immunoSEQ multiplex PCR; TCRdb keeps in-frame clones, though not all of them. The sample lists 80,000 to 95,000 clones, roughly 94% occurring once. The source material was peripheral blood, sampled on day 0 of AZD1222 vaccination. The receptors shown here come from an adult in good health.

CDR3 sequence: CASSLGGGRGWDIQYF. CDR3 DNA: TGTGCCAGCAGTTTAGGCGGGGGCAGGGGGTGGGACATTCAGTACTTC. This chain links TRBV28 with TRBJ2-4; D may match TRBD1 or TRBD2 (7 bases each). The V end lost 2 bases, the J end lost 8 bases, and 19 bases lay between the germline ends. Germline V gives CDR1 MDHEN, CDR2 SYDVKM. The CDR3 has 16 amino acids.

This chain links TRBV7-2 with TRBJ1-1, with D hard to call. Germline V lookup: CDR1 SGHTA, CDR2 FQGNSA. The CDR3 length is 13 residues. The V gene lost 5 bases and the J gene lost 1 base, with 8 bases spanning the gap. In nucleotides, the CDR3 is TGTGCCAGCAGCCCCCGGGGGAACACTGAAGCTTTCTTT. Translated: CASSPRGNTEAFF. Drawing the rest from reference TRBV7-2 and TRBJ1-1, the complete variable domain is GAGVSQSPSNKVTEKGKDVELRCDPISGHTALYWYRQSLGQGLEFLIYFQGNSAPDKSGLPSDRFSAERTGGSVSTLTIQRTQQEDSAVYLCASSPRGNTEAFFGQGTRLTVV.

This clone was detected only a few times. The rearrangement uses TRBV29-1 and TRBJ2-5; no firm D call. The CDR3 runs to 13 residues. With 1 base removed from V and 5 bases from J, the gap between germline ends came to 11 bases. CDR1 and CDR2 from the germline V gene are SQVTM and ANQGSEA. This chain's CDR3 is CSVEGPGEETQYF. Written as DNA, the CDR3 is TGCAGCGTTGAAGGGCCGGGCGAGGAGACCCAGTACTTC.